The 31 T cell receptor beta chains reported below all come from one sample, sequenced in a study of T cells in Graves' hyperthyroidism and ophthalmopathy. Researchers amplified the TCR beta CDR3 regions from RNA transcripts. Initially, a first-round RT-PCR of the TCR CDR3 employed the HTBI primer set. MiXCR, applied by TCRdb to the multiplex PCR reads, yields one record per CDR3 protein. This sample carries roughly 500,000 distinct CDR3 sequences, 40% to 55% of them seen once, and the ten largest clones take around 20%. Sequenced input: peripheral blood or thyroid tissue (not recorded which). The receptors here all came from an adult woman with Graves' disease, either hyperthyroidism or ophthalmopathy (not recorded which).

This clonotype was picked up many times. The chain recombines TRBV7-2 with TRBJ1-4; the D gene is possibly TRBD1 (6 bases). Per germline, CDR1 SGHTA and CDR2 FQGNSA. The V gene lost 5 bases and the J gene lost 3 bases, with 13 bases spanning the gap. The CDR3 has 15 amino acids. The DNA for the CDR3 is TGTGCCAGCAGCCCCAAGACAGGAGCTAATGAAAAACTGTTTTTT. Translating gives CASSPKTGANEKLFF.

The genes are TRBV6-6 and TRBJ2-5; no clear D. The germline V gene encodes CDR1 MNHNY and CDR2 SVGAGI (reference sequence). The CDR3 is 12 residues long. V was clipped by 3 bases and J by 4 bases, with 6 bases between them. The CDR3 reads CASSYQRETQYF. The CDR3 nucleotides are TGTGCCAGCAGTTATCAGCGAGAGACCCAGTACTTC.

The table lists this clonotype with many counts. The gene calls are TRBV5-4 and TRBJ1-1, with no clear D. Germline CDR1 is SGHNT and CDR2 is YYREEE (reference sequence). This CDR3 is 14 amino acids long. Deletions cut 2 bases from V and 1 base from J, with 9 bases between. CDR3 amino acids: CASSFRHGNTEAFF. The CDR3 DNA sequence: TGTGCCAGCAGCTTTCGCCATGGGAACACTGAAGCTTTCTTT.

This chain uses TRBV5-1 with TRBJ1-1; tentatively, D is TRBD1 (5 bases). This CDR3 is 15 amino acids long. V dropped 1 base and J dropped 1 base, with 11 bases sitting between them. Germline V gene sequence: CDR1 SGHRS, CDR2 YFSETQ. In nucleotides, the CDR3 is TGCGCCAGCAGCTTGACGGGACGGGGGAACACTGAAGCTTTCTTT. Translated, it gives CASSLTGRGNTEAFF.

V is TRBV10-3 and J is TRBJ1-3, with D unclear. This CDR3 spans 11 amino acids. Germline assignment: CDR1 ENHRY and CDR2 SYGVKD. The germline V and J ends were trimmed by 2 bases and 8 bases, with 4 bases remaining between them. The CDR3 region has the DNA TGTGCCATCAGTGAGGAGGACACCATATATTTT. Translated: CAISEEDTIYF.

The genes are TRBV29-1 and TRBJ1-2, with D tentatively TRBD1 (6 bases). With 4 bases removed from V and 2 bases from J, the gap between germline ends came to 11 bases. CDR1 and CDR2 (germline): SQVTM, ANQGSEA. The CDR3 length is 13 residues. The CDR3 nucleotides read TGCAGCGTTGCTACGGGGGCAAACTATGGCTACACCTTC. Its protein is CSVATGANYGYTF.

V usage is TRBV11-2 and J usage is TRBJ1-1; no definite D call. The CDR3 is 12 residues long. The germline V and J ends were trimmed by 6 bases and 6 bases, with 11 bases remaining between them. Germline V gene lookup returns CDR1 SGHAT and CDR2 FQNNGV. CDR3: CASSYSKAEAFF. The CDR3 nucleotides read TGTGCCAGCAGTTACTCGAAGGCTGAAGCTTTCTTT.

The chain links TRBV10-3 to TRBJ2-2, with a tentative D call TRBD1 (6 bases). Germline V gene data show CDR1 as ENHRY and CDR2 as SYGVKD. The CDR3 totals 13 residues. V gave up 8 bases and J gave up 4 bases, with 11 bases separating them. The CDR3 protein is CAIAQGTTGELFF. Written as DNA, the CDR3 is TGTGCCATCGCGCAGGGGACCACCGGGGAGCTGTTTTTT.

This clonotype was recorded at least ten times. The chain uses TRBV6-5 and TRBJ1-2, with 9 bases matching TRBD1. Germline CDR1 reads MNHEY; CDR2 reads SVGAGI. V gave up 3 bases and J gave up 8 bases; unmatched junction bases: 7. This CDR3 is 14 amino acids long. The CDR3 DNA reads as TGTGCCAGCAGTTATCGGGACAGGGTGGGCGGCTACACCTTC. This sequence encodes CASSYRDRVGGYTF.

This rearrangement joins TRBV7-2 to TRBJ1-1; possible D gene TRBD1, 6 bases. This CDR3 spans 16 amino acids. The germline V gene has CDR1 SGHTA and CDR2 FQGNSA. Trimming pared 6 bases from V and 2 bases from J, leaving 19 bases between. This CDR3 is CASSYPVGTLNTEAFF. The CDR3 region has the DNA TGTGCCAGCAGTTACCCAGTGGGGACACTTAACACTGAAGCTTTCTTT.

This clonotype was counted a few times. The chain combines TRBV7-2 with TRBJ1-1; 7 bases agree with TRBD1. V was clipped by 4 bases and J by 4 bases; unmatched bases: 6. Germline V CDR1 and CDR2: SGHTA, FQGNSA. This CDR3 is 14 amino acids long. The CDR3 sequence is CASSSGQAVTEAFF. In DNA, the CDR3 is TGTGCCAGCAGCTCTGGACAGGCGGTCACTGAAGCTTTCTTT.

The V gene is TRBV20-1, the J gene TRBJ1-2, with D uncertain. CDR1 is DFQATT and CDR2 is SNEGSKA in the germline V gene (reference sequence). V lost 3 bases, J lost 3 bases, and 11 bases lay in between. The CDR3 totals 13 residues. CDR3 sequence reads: CSASRRDDYGYTF. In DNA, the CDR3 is TGCAGTGCTAGCCGGAGGGATGACTATGGCTACACCTTC.

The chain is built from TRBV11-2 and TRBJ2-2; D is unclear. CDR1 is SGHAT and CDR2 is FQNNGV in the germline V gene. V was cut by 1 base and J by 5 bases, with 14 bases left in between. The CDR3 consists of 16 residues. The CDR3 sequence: CASSLVALTGTGELFF. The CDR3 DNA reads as TGTGCCAGCAGCTTAGTAGCCCTGACCGGAACCGGGGAGCTGTTTTTT. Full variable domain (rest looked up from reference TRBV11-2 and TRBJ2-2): EAGVAQSPRYKIIEKRQSVAFWCNPISGHATLYWYQQILGQGPKLLIQFQNNGVVDDSQLPKDRFSAERLKGVDSTLKIQPAKLEDSAVYLCASSLVALTGTGELFFGEGSRLTVL.

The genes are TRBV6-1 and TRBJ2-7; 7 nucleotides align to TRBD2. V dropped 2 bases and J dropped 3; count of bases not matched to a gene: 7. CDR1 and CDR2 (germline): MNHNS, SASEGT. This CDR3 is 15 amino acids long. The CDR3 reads CASSEMGGGGYEQYF. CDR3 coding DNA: TGTGCCAGCAGTGAAATGGGTGGGGGGGGCTACGAGCAGTACTTC.

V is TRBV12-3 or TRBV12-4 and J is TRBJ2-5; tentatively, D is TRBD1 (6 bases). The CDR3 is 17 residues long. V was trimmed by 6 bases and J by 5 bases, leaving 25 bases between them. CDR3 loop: CASSLLQGLFRRETQYF. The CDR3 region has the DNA TGTGCCAGCAGCTTGTTACAGGGTCTGTTTCGTCGGGAGACCCAGTACTTC.

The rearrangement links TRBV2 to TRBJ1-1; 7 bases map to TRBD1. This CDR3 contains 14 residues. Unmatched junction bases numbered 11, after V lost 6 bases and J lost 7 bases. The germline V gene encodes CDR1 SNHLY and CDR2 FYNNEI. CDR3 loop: CASSYDRVSGEAFF. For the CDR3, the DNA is TGTGCCAGCAGCTACGACAGGGTGAGTGGTGAAGCTTTCTTT.

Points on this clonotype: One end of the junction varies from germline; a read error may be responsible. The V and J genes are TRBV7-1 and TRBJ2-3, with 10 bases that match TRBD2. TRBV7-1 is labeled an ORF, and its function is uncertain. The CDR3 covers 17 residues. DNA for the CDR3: TGTGCCAGCAGCCCAGCGGGGGGGGGGGGGCTCGGGTATACGCAGTATTTT. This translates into CASSPAGGGGLGYTQYF.

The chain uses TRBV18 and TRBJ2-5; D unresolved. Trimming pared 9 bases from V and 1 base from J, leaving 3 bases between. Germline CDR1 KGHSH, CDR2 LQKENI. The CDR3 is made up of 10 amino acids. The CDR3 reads CASFQETQYF. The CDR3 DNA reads TGTGCCAGTTTCCAAGAGACCCAGTACTTC. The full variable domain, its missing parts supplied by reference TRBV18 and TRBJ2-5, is NAGVMQNPRHLVRRRGQEARLRCSPMKGHSHVYWYRQLPEEGLKFMVYLQKENIIDESGMPKERFSAEFPKEGPSILRIQQVVRGDSAAYFCASFQETQYFGPGTRLLVL.

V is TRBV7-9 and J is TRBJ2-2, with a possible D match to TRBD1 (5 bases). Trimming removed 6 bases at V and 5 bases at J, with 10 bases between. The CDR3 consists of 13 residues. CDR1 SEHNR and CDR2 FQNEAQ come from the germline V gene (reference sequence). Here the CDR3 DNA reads TGTGCCAGCAGTCCTGACAGAACCGGGGAGCTGTTTTTT. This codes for CASSPDRTGELFF.

As DNA, the CDR3 is TGCAGTGCTAGGGGGTACAGCCAAGAGACCCAGTACTTC. This translates into CSARGYSQETQYF. The chain has TRBV20-1 and TRBJ2-5; no definite D call. The CDR3 sequence is 13 residues long. V was trimmed by 3 bases and J by 1 base, leaving 9 bases between them. Germline V gives CDR1 DFQATT, CDR2 SNEGSKA (reference sequence).

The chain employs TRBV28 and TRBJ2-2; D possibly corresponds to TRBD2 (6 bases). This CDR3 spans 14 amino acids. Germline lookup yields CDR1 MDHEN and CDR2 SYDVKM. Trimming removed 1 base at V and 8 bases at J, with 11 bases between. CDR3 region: CASSLYGEVGELFF. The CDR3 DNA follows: TGTGCCAGCAGTTTATACGGGGAGGTGGGGGAGCTGTTTTTT.

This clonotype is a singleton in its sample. Written as DNA, the CDR3 is TGCAGCGTTGAAGCCCGACGGGAGACCCAGTACTTC. Protein: CSVEARRETQYF. The chain carries TRBV29-1 and TRBJ2-5; D unclear. There are 12 residues in the CDR3. CDR1 is SQVTM, CDR2 ANQGSEA, per germline. Trimming removed 1 base from V and 5 bases from J, with 8 bases in between.

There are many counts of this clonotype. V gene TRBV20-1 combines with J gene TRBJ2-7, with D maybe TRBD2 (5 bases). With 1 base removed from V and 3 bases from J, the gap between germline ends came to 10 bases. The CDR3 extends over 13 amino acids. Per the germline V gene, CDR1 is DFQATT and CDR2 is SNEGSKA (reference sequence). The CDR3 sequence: CSARGLRGYEQYF. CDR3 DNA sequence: TGCAGTGCTAGAGGACTTCGGGGCTACGAGCAGTACTTC.

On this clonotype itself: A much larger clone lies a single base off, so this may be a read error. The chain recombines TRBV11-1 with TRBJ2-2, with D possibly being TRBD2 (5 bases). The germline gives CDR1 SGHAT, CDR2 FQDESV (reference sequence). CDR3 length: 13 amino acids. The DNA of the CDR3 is TGCGCCAGCGGCTTCATAGGCGCCGGGGAGCTGTTTTTT. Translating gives CASGFIGAGELFF.

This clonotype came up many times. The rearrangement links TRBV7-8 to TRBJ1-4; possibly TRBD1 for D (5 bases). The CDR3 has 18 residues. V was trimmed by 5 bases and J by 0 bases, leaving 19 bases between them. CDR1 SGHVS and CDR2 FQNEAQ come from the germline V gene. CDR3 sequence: CASSRLRGGGTTNEKLFF. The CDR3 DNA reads TGTGCCAGCAGCCGCCTCCGGGGGGGGGGTACAACTAATGAAAAACTGTTTTTT.

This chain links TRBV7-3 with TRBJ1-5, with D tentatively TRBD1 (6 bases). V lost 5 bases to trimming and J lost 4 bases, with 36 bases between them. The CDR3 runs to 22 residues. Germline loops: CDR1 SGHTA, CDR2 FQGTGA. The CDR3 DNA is TGTGCCAGCAGCCAGGTCCGAAGAAGGACAGAGGGCCCTATGTCGAGGAATCAGCCCCAGCATTTT. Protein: CASSQVRRRTEGPMSRNQPQHF.

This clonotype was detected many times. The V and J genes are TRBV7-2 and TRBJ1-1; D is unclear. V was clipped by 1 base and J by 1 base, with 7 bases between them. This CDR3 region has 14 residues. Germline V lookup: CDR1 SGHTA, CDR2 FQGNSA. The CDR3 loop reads CASSLVQKNTEAFF. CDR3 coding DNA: TGTGCCAGCAGCTTAGTACAGAAGAACACTGAAGCTTTCTTT. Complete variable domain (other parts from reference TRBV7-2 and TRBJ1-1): GAGVSQSPSNKVTEKGKDVELRCDPISGHTALYWYRQSLGQGLEFLIYFQGNSAPDKSGLPSDRFSAERTGGSVSTLTIQRTQQEDSAVYLCASSLVQKNTEAFFGQGTRLTVV.

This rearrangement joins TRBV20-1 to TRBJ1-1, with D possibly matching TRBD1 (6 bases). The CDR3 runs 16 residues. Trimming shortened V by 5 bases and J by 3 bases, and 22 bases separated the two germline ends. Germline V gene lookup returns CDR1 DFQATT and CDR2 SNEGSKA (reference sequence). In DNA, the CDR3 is TGCAGTGCTCCTTTAAGTCCGGGGACACCATACACTGAAGCTTTCTTT. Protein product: CSAPLSPGTPYTEAFF.

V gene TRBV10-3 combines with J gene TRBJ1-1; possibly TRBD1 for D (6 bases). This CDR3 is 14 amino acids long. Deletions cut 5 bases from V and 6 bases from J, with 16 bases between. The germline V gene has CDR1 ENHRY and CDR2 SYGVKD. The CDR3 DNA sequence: TGTGCCATCAGTTCAGGGATGGGGGCCTCTGAAGCTTTCTTT. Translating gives CAISSGMGASEAFF.

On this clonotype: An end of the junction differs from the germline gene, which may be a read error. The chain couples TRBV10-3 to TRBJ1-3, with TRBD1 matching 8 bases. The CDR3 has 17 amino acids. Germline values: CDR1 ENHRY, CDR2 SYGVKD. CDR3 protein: CAISATAGTGGRNTIYF. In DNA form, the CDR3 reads TGTGCCATCAGTGCAACAGCCGGGACAGGCGGAAGAAACACCATATACTTT.

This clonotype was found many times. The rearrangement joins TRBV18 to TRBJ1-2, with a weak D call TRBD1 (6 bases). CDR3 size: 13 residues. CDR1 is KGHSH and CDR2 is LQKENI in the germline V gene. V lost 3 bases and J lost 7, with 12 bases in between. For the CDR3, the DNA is TGTGCCAGCTCACCGTCGGACAGCCGTGGCTACACCTTC. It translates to CASSPSDSRGYTF.